A selection of T cell receptor beta chains follows, all from one sample in a study of blood T cell repertoires in COVID-19. Profiling relied on immunoSEQ multiplex PCR, and the TCRdb table lists in-frame clones only, not all of them. The table includes 29,000 or so clones, about 80% detected once. Sample: peripheral blood. These receptors came from a woman in her 70s with acute or convalescent COVID-19. CDR3s leave out the opening cysteine and the closing phenylalanine or tryptophan. Clone size is stated in some rows and not others, as once, few, many or a class when expanded.

cdr3_aa	v_call	j_call	cdr3_length	clone_size
ASSASGGGRTDTQY	TRBV25-1	TRBJ2-3	14	few
ASSSGGSTDTQY	TRBV28	TRBJ2-3	12	NA
ASSVAAFVLAGGTANTGELF	TRBV9	TRBJ2-2	20	once
ASSLGGEGPGREQY	TRBV5-1	TRBJ2-7	14	NA
ASSFQGSGYT	TRBV11-2	TRBJ1-2	10	NA
ASGETGSNQPQH	TRBV6-5	TRBJ1-5	12	NA
ASSRRAGDNEQF	TRBV6-2/TRBV6-3	TRBJ2-1	12	few
ASSQGGEAF	TRBV12-3/TRBV12-4	TRBJ1-1	9	NA
ASSLGGQYNSPLH	TRBV7-2	TRBJ1-6	13	once
ASSLPGPGGGREAF	TRBV27	TRBJ1-1	14	once
ASSPGWLPGSSTDTQY	TRBV4-1	TRBJ2-3	16	NA
ASRLARTDTQY	TRBV7-2	TRBJ2-3	11	NA
ASSPDPRGQETQY	TRBV7-8	TRBJ2-5	13	NA
ASSYYGTRGHNEQF	TRBV6-2/TRBV6-3	TRBJ2-1	14	NA
AWSVGTSANEQF	TRBV30	TRBJ2-1	12	NA
ASSLEAGGHNEQF	TRBV6-4	TRBJ2-1	13	NA
ASSYLTSGRVEEQF	TRBV7-3	TRBJ2-1	14	NA
ASSLASVYGYT	TRBV7-2	TRBJ1-2	11	NA
ASSLKQGKDAEQY	TRBV7-6	TRBJ2-7	13	NA
ASSMGQGANTEAF	TRBV2	TRBJ1-1	13	NA
ASSPTPLAGGPNEQF	TRBV6-2/TRBV6-3	TRBJ2-1	15	NA
ASGLGDGVTEAF	TRBV12-5	TRBJ1-1	12	few
ASSYGGAYGYT	TRBV25-1	TRBJ1-2	11	NA
ASSRRDRGSATNEKLF	TRBV18	TRBJ1-4	16	NA
SARKGTEAF	TRBV20-1	TRBJ1-1	9	NA
AWGLDPTGNEQF	TRBV30	TRBJ2-1	12	medium-sized
ASSPAQLNQPQH	TRBV18	TRBJ1-5	12	NA
AIREGLVNSPLH	TRBV10-3	TRBJ1-6	12	NA
ASSIGQGLIGNQPQH	TRBV5-5	TRBJ1-5	15	NA
ASSLPTHDRGQYGYT	TRBV28	TRBJ1-2	15	NA
ASRSGVNNEQF	TRBV6-5	TRBJ2-1	11	few
ASSQEGNEQY	TRBV6-5	TRBJ2-7	10	once
ASSLKTGGAYEQY	TRBV27	TRBJ2-7	13	NA
ASSKAVWFYNSPLH	TRBV21-1	TRBJ1-6	14	NA
ASSVGEATGVGYQETQY	TRBV9	TRBJ2-5	17	NA
SVADRGSGANVLT	TRBV29-1	TRBJ2-6	13	NA
ASSQGGWKNEKLF	TRBV3-1/TRBV3-2	TRBJ1-4	13	once
ASSKTGTGNEQF	TRBV7-9	TRBJ2-1	12	NA
ASSQDSLARPKNIQY	TRBV4-1	TRBJ2-4	15	NA
ASSLGAGGWDNEQF	TRBV5-6	TRBJ2-1	14	NA
ASSTRTGVTQPQH	TRBV7-9	TRBJ1-5	13	once
ASSLRDRPNEKLF	TRBV28	TRBJ1-4	13	NA
ASSPMGGGLAGVGYNEQF	TRBV19	TRBJ2-1	18	NA
ASSGSGGGYNEQF	TRBV6-4	TRBJ2-1	13	NA
ASSPRLAVNTGELF	TRBV18	TRBJ2-2	14	NA
ASSQPRQGKNIQY	TRBV3-1/TRBV3-2	TRBJ2-4	13	once
ASSLNSAANTGELF	TRBV7-3	TRBJ2-2	14	NA
ASSKTGGNYGYT	TRBV7-8	TRBJ1-2	12	NA